Listed here are 13 T cell receptor beta chains from one sample, sequenced in a study of cytomegalovirus exposure and HLA in healthy donors. The PCR had 60 Vbeta and 13 Jbeta primers. This table comes from immunoSEQ multiplex PCR, and its TCRdb copy is limited to in-frame clones, with some not included. The data contain tens of thousands of clones, approximately 61% of them seen just once; the ten biggest clones take up approximately 7%. The material sequenced was PBMCs. The source is a woman aged 45 to 65 in good health and CMV-seropositive.

This chain joins TRBV6-1 and TRBJ2-5; D possibly corresponds to TRBD2 (7 bases). The J call may be wrong; the DNA end is better matched by TRBJ2-7. This CDR3 has 16 amino acids. Looked up from germline, CDR1 is MNHNS and CDR2 is SASEGT. The CDR3 loop reads CASSDLWGGETYEQYF. The CDR3 bases are TGTGCCAGCAGTGATCTATGGGGGGGCGAAACCTACGAGCAGTACTTC.

This clone was counted a single time. The chain has TRBV19 and TRBJ2-7, with D possibly being TRBD2 (6 bases). V was pared by 1 base and J by 4 bases, with 11 bases between. The CDR3 has 14 amino acids. Germline V gene data show CDR1 as LNHDA and CDR2 as SQIVND (reference sequence). This CDR3 is CASSIGGDGYEQYV. DNA of the CDR3: TGTGCCAGTAGTATAGGCGGGGATGGATACGAGCAGTACGTC.

In DNA, the CDR3 is TGTGCCAGCAGTTTATCAAATAGCTACAATGAGCAGTTCTTC. It yields the protein CASSLSNSYNEQFF. The V and J genes are TRBV27 and TRBJ2-1; no firm D call. V was cut by 0 bases and J by 3 bases, with 6 bases left in between. Germline V gene lookup returns CDR1 MNHEY and CDR2 SMNVEV (reference sequence). CDR3 length equals 14 residues.

Comment on this clone: A read error may account for a junction end that differs from germline. This sequence joins TRBV7-9 and TRBJ1-5; no clear D. The CDR3 has 12 residues. The germline V gene has CDR1 SEHNR and CDR2 FQNEAQ (reference sequence). The CDR3, as DNA: TGTTCCAGCAGCGAACAGACTCAGCCCCAGCATTTT. The encoded protein is CSSSEQTQPQHF.

V and J are TRBV28 and TRBJ1-2; no reliable D call. The length of the CDR3 is 12 residues. Germline CDR1 reads MDHEN; CDR2 reads SYDVKM. Trimming cost V 10 bases and J 2 bases, with 11 bases left between them. The CDR3 region is CATQTENYGYTF. The DNA for the CDR3 is TGTGCCACACAGACCGAGAACTATGGCTACACCTTC.

This chain uses TRBV5-1 with TRBJ1-2; D unclear. Germline values: CDR1 SGHRS, CDR2 YFSETQ. The ends were cut back, 0 bases at V and 0 bases at J, with 9 bases in the middle. The CDR3 sequence is 15 residues long. The CDR3 loop is CASSLGAAANYGYTF. The CDR3 DNA reads TGCGCCAGCAGCTTGGGGGCAGCTGCTAACTATGGCTACACCTTC. Full variable domain (outside the CDR3, taken from reference TRBV5-1 and TRBJ1-2): KAGVTQTPRYLIKTRGQQVTLSCSPISGHRSVSWYQQTPGQGLQFLFEYFSETQRNKGNFPGRFSGRQFSNSRSEMNVSTLELGDSALYLCASSLGAAANYGYTFGSGTRLTVV.

The chain links TRBV6-1 to TRBJ1-4; a weak D match, TRBD1 (5 bases). CDR1 is MNHNS, CDR2 SASEGT, per germline. The CDR3 covers 14 residues. The V and J ends lost 5 bases and 6 bases respectively, with 13 bases between them. DNA for the CDR3: TGTGCCAGCAGTTTCTTGACAGAAGATGAAAAACTGTTTTTT. Translation gives CASSFLTEDEKLFF.

V is TRBV10-1 and J is TRBJ1-2, with 7 bases aligning to TRBD1. Per germline, CDR1 WNHNN and CDR2 SYGVQD (reference sequence). With V trimmed by 6 bases and J by 7 bases, 2 bases remained unmatched. CDR3 length: 11 residues. The CDR3 spells CASRNRGGYTF. The CDR3 nucleotides are TGCGCCAGCAGGAACAGGGGTGGCTACACCTTC.

The V and J genes are TRBV29-1 and TRBJ1-2, with TRBD1 matching 9 bases. The V segment lost 8 bases and the J segment 7 bases; nucleotides outside the gene matches: 8. CDR1 and CDR2 (germline): SQVTM, ANQGSEA. The CDR3 contains 12 residues. CDR3 nucleotides: TGCAGCTATTCACAGGGGGCTGGTGGCTACACCTTC. Protein: CSYSQGAGGYTF.

The V gene is TRBV9, the J gene TRBJ1-5; D may be TRBD1 (6 bases). The ends were cut back, 3 bases at V and 0 bases at J, with 10 bases in the middle. The germline V gene encodes CDR1 SGDLS and CDR2 YYNGEE. CDR3 length equals 15 residues. CDR3 in DNA: TGTGCCAGCAGCGATACAGGGAATAGCAATCAGCCCCAGCATTTT. This sequence encodes CASSDTGNSNQPQHF.

This clone was found a few times. The chain is built from TRBV11-2 and TRBJ2-4; TRBD1 matches at 7 bases. The V gene end was trimmed by 4 bases and the J gene end by 6 bases; junction bases not matched to a gene: 12. The CDR3 is 16 residues long. The germline V gene encodes CDR1 SGHAT and CDR2 FQNNGV. The CDR3 DNA is TGTGCCAGCAGCTCCCCCGGACACAGGGGTCGAAACATTCAGTACTTC. Translating gives CASSSPGHRGRNIQYF. Filled out from reference TRBV11-2 and TRBJ2-4, the complete variable domain reads EAGVAQSPRYKIIEKRQSVAFWCNPISGHATLYWYQQILGQGPKLLIQFQNNGVVDDSQLPKDRFSAERLKGVDSTLKIQPAKLEDSAVYLCASSSPGHRGRNIQYFGAGTRLSVL.

This clone was observed a few times. This rearrangement joins TRBV10-3 to TRBJ2-1; no reliable D call. Between the trimmed V and J ends, which lost 3 bases and 4 bases, there was a span of 4 bases. This CDR3 region has 12 residues. Germline assignment: CDR1 ENHRY and CDR2 SYGVKD. The CDR3 loop is CAISDQYNEQFF. The CDR3 DNA follows: TGTGCCATCAGTGATCAGTACAATGAGCAGTTCTTC.

This clone was counted between two and nine times. This chain connects TRBV5-1 to TRBJ2-5; no clear D gene. The CDR3 runs to 14 residues. With 2 bases removed from V and 1 base from J, the gap between germline ends came to 9 bases. The germline V gene encodes CDR1 SGHRS and CDR2 YFSETQ. The CDR3 spells CASSFNPSQETQYF. The CDR3 bases are TGCGCCAGCAGCTTTAACCCCAGCCAAGAGACCCAGTACTTC.